This entry concerns a single TCR beta chain. This clonotype has a count of ten or more. The target of this receptor is not known. No much larger clone is present one base from it, and per-base qualities are unavailable. The time point label, read with the paper, signifies: newly diagnosed GD, antithyroid drugs for less than 3 months. For both TCR sequencing and RNA sequencing, RNA was extracted from PBMCs in TRIzol. The diagnosis of Graves' disease followed American Thyroid Association guidelines. Patients for the study were recruited at an endocrinology department in Xi'an, China. Each patient gave around 9.2 milliliters of peripheral blood, collected in an EDTA anticoagulant tube. Ficoll Paque Plus density gradient separation was used to isolate PBMCs, and no further T cell sorting was performed. An Agilent 2100 Bioanalyzer and agarose gel were used to check RNA quality, while a NanoDrop 2000 measured RNA concentration.

Library preparation used multiplex PCR. The data were produced on an Illumina HiSeq 4000. CDR3 regions were amplified by Arm-PCR with iRepertoire HTBI primers to construct TCR beta libraries. Before sequencing, the PCR products went through gel purification. In the source study's methods: A total of 60 to 80 TRBV and 14 TRBJ segments were identified across samples and were used for gene usage analysis of CDR3 amino acid clonotypes. Filtered high-quality paired reads were merged into contigs using COPE and FqMerger. BLAST was used to align contigs to the IMGT TRBV, TRBD and TRBJ reference genes, and CDR3 was defined following IMGT. Clonotypes above 0.1% frequency were classified as highly expanded clones. Shannon entropy served as the measure of repertoire diversity, while the Gini coefficient captured V-J evenness. Clonotypes shared by more than one individual were considered public. The raw public reads went through TCRdb reprocessing: fastp at Q25, MiXCR clone calling, in-frame beta chains kept. Records with the same CDR3 protein are collapsed into one entry carrying the most frequent genes and DNA. The authors' filters were not applied to this entry. This sample is represented by around 420,000 distinct CDR3 sequences; around 15% of them were singletons. The ten largest clones represent 22% of the sample.

This sample stems from a study of regulatory T cells in long-lasting Graves disease (dated by TCRdb to the early 2020s). Background on the whole study: Patients with newly diagnosed Graves' disease had been on antithyroid drugs for under 3 months. Patients with persistent Graves' disease were compared with patients with newly diagnosed Graves' disease using TCR sequencing and RNA sequencing of peripheral blood. The study was registered as a clinical trial and conducted in China. TCR sequencing covered around 13 persistent and around 20 newly diagnosed Graves' disease patients, some 35 samples in total.

Sequences DFQATT (CDR1) and SNEGSKA (CDR2) are obtained from the germline V gene (reference sequence). Including cysteine and phenylalanine, the CDR3 has 14 amino acids. The CDR3 DNA has 42 bases and is translated from base 1. Trimming accounts for 6 bases at V and 0 bases at J, while the number of junction bases matched to no gene is 6. Study-wide findings and limitations: The study examined only peripheral blood because the primary lesion, thyroid tissue, could not be accessed. Persistent disease showed preferential use of TRBV28, TRBJ1-2 and TRBJ2-5, whereas newly diagnosed disease favored TRBV20-1 and TRBJ2-1. As a limitation, the authors acknowledged that the small sample size may reduce accuracy. Patients with persistent disease shared more public clonotypes (over 2,500) than newly diagnosed patients did (about 970). Sequencing and analysis were restricted to the TCR beta chain. Compared with newly diagnosed patients, persistent Graves' disease patients had lower TCR Shannon entropy and fewer highly expanded clones, which suggests clonal expansion.

This clonotype was obtained from a female donor with Graves disease. This sample comprised peripheral blood mononuclear cells (PBMCs), obtained at new diagnosis, from a patient treated with antithyroid drugs. The chain is encoded by TRBV20-1 joined to TRBJ2-3; TRBD2 agrees with 7 junctional bases. The CDR3 is CSAGGWPSTDTQYF. The DNA sequence follows: TGCAGTGCGGGGGGGTGGCCCAGCACAGATACGCAGTATTTT.